The 11 T cell receptor beta chains below all came from one sample that was sequenced in a study of control samples from healthy donors and cancer patients. Repertoires were generated with immunoSEQ multiplex PCR, while TCRdb's copy carries only in-frame clones and drops some. The table includes fewer than 200,000 clones, just over 95% detected once. The sample comprised blood. Receptors were obtained from a woman in her twenties or thirties in good health.

The V gene is TRBV2, the J gene TRBJ2-1, with a possible D match to TRBD2 (6 bases). V was cut by 4 bases and J by 4 bases, with 14 bases left in between. CDR3 size: 15 residues. CDR1 is SNHLY and CDR2 is FYNNEI in the germline V gene. CDR3 sequence (DNA): TGTGCCAGCAGTGGGAGGGACTTGACATACAATGAGCAGTTCTTC. This encodes CASSGRDLTYNEQFF.

J is TRBJ2-2 and V is TRBV21-1; the table's D call TRBD2 went unverified against the DNA. TRBV21-1 is an annotated pseudogene. The CDR3 runs 16 residues. DNA of the CDR3: TGTGCCAGCAGCAATAATGGGCCTCGGGGATCCGGGGAGCTGTTTTTT. Amino acids: CASSNNGPRGSGELFF.

J is TRBJ2-1 and V is TRBV18; perhaps TRBD2 as D (5 bases). This CDR3 is 16 amino acids long. Trimming shortened V by 1 base and J by 5 bases, and 15 bases separated the two germline ends. CDR1 and CDR2 (germline): KGHSH, LQKENI. CDR3: CASSPQVTRSDNEQFF. The DNA of the CDR3 is TGTGCCAGCTCACCACAGGTAACTAGGTCCGACAATGAGCAGTTCTTC.

The CDR3 here is CASSEQIATNEKLFF. The CDR3 DNA reads as TGCGCCAGCAGTGAACAGATTGCAACTAATGAAAAACTGTTTTTT. V usage is TRBV10-2 and J usage is TRBJ1-4; D remains unclear. This CDR3 region has 15 residues. Trimming left V 3 bases short and J 0 bases short, with 8 bases between. CDR1 WSHSY and CDR2 SAAADI come from the germline V gene.

The CDR3 region has the DNA TGTGCCAGCAGACTCAGGGGCAGGCAAGCTTTCTTT. It yields the protein CASRLRGRQAFF. The rearrangement joins TRBV28 to TRBJ1-1; possibly TRBD1 for D (6 bases). CDR1 is MDHEN and CDR2 is SYDVKM in the germline V gene. V was pared by 6 bases and J by 9 bases, with 14 bases between. This CDR3 contains 12 residues.

The chain recombines TRBV30 with TRBJ2-4; D is tentatively TRBD1 or TRBD2 (5 bases each). Trimming removed 3 bases from V and 7 bases from J, with 16 bases in between. The CDR3 runs 14 residues. Germline V lookup: CDR1 GTSNPN, CDR2 SVGIG (reference sequence). CDR3 region: CAWRDLRGRNIQYF. The CDR3 DNA is TGTGCCTGGAGAGACCTCCGGGGCCGCAACATTCAGTACTTC.

The chain recombines TRBV30 with TRBJ2-3; 9 nucleotides match TRBD1. The J segment lost 5 bases and the V segment lost 0 bases, leaving 3 bases of the junction unmatched. Germline V CDR1 and CDR2: GTSNPN, SVGIG (reference sequence). The CDR3 length is 14 residues. In DNA form, the CDR3 reads TGTGCCTGGAGTGTGGGGACAGGGTTAGATACGCAGTATTTT. Translated, it gives CAWSVGTGLDTQYF.

V gene TRBV28 combines with J gene TRBJ2-7; weak D call: TRBD1 (5 bases). Germline-derived CDR1 and CDR2 are MDHEN and SYDVKM. Trimming shortened V by 6 bases and J by 5 bases, and 14 bases separated the two germline ends. CDR3 length equals 13 residues. CDR3 region: CASSEDTLDEQYF. The CDR3 DNA sequence: TGTGCCAGCAGCGAGGACACCCTCGACGAGCAGTACTTC.

The chain recombines TRBV13 with TRBJ1-1; D gene uncertain. The V gene lost 3 bases and the J gene lost 3 bases, with 14 bases spanning the gap. Germline V gives CDR1 PRHDT, CDR2 FYEKMQ (reference sequence). This CDR3 has 15 residues. The CDR3 DNA reads TGTGCCAGCAGCTTTCAAAATCAACCGGACACTGAAGCTTTCTTT. This sequence encodes CASSFQNQPDTEAFF.

The rearrangement links TRBV10-3 to TRBJ1-3; TRBD1 might be the D (5 bases). The CDR3 has 13 amino acids. Trimming cost V 5 bases and J 11 bases, with 16 bases left between them. Germline-derived CDR1 and CDR2 are ENHRY and SYGVKD. The DNA for the CDR3 is TGTGCCATCAGTCTATCCGGGGACGGGGCCATATATTTT. Translation gives CAISLSGDGAIYF.

V usage is TRBV6-4 and J usage is TRBJ2-1, with a weak D call TRBD2 (6 bases). This CDR3 spans 15 amino acids. The germline CDR1 and CDR2 sequences are MRHNA and SNTAGT. Trimming removed 4 bases at V and 5 bases at J, with 15 bases between. The CDR3 protein is CASSVASAGNNEQFF. CDR3 sequence (DNA): TGTGCCAGCAGTGTAGCTAGCGCCGGAAACAATGAGCAGTTCTTC.